The 20 T cell receptor beta chains presented below share a single source sample, sequenced in a study of CD8 T cells in Susac syndrome (dated by TCRdb to between 2018 and 2021). The method was the immunoSEQ multiplex PCR assay. RNA was extracted with the RNeasy kit and 0.5 to 1 ug was reverse transcribed using random hexamers. TCRdb reanalyzed the raw reads on its own, using fastp at Q25 for trimming and MiXCR for clone calling, and kept in-frame beta chains. Every distinct CDR3 protein forms one entry, paired with its most common genes and DNA. This sample lists under 200,000 distinct CDR3 sequences; approximately 95% were detected once. Around 0.16% of the sample comes from the top ten. Sequencing was done on a sample of CD8+ T cells from PBMCs. These receptors were collected from a human donor with multiple sclerosis.

This clonotype was detected once. The chain has TRBV5-4 and TRBJ2-5; 10 nucleotides agree with TRBD2. Germline loops: CDR1 SGHNT, CDR2 YYREEE (reference sequence). There are 14 residues in the CDR3. Trimming at V came to 6 bases and at J to 5 bases, leaving 7 bases not matched to a gene. The CDR3 region has the DNA TGTGCCAGCACCCCAGCGGGAGGGCCCGAGACCCAGTACTTC. Its protein product is CASTPAGGPETQYF.

The genes are TRBV20-1 and TRBJ2-7, with a possible D match to TRBD1 (5 bases). Trimming stripped 3 bases from V and 2 bases from J, with 14 bases between. CDR1 is DFQATT, CDR2 SNEGSKA, per germline (reference sequence). The CDR3 length is 14 residues. CDR3 loop: CSARVPQQAYEQYF. DNA of the CDR3: TGCAGTGCTAGGGTTCCCCAACAGGCCTACGAGCAGTACTTC.

The V and J genes are TRBV20-1 and TRBJ2-4, with 9 bases identical to TRBD1. The CDR3 sequence is 18 residues long. Unmatched junction bases numbered 10, after V lost 0 bases and J lost 1 base. Looked up from germline, CDR1 is DFQATT and CDR2 is SNEGSKA (reference sequence). The CDR3 sequence: CSARDAGTGPVAKNIQYF. DNA of the CDR3: TGCAGTGCTAGAGATGCCGGGACAGGGCCTGTCGCCAAAAACATTCAGTACTTC.

The chain employs TRBV29-1 and TRBJ1-2; D gene ambiguous. The CDR3 length is 14 residues. Germline V gives CDR1 SQVTM, CDR2 ANQGSEA. The ends were cut back, 3 bases at V and 3 bases at J, with 14 bases in the middle. CDR3 in amino acids: CSVENGQVHYGYTF. Written as DNA, the CDR3 is TGCAGCGTTGAGAATGGTCAGGTGCACTATGGCTACACCTTC. The variable domain in full, with the rest retrieved from reference TRBV29-1 and TRBJ1-2, is SAVISQKPSRDICQRGTSLTIQCQVDSQVTMMFWYRQQPGQSLTLIATANQGSEATYESGFVIDKFPISRPNLTFSTLTVSNMSPEDSSIYLCSVENGQVHYGYTFGSGTRLTVV.

The rearrangement uses TRBV19 and TRBJ2-1; D gene ambiguous. In germline, CDR1 is LNHDA, CDR2 SQIVND (reference sequence). This CDR3 is built from 14 residues. The V and J ends lost 5 bases and 8 bases respectively, with 16 bases between them. The CDR3 nucleotides are TGTGCCAGTAGTCCTCTCCCTCGGCGGTATGAGCAGTTCTTC. This codes for CASSPLPRRYEQFF.

The J gene is TRBJ1-1, the V gene TRBV29-1; 9 bases line up with TRBD1. Germline V gives CDR1 SQVTM, CDR2 ANQGSEA. The CDR3 covers 12 residues. V was pared by 7 bases and J by 4 bases, with 4 bases of the junction left unmatched. The CDR3 spells CSDIQGATEAFF. DNA for the CDR3: TGCAGCGACATACAGGGGGCCACTGAAGCTTTCTTT.

This rearrangement joins TRBV7-3 to TRBJ2-3; 11 nucleotides match TRBD2. The V gene's germline CDR1 is SGHTA and CDR2 FQGTGA. The CDR3 has 15 amino acids. V was pared by 5 bases and J by 3 bases, with 4 bases of the junction left unmatched. This CDR3 reads CASSPLAGATDTQYF. Here the CDR3 DNA reads TGTGCCAGCAGCCCACTAGCGGGGGCGACAGATACGCAGTATTTT.

This clonotype appeared once. This chain uses TRBV13 with TRBJ2-7; tentative D call: TRBD1 (6 bases). The CDR3 runs 14 residues. The V gene lost 4 bases and the J gene lost 5 bases, with 15 bases spanning the gap. Germline-derived CDR1 and CDR2 are PRHDT and FYEKMQ (reference sequence). This CDR3 reads CASSSGHLIDEQYF. The DNA of the CDR3 is TGTGCCAGCAGCTCGGGACATCTTATCGACGAGCAGTACTTC.

This rearrangement joins TRBV5-1 to TRBJ1-1; D not certain. Trimming shortened V by 1 base and J by 7 bases, and 11 bases separated the two germline ends. CDR1 is SGHRS, CDR2 YFSETQ, per germline. CDR3 length: 13 amino acids. CDR3 sequence: CASSLSLQSEAFF. The CDR3 DNA reads TGCGCCAGCAGCTTGTCGTTGCAGAGTGAAGCTTTCTTT.

The gene calls are TRBV30 and TRBJ2-1; D remains unclear. V lost 7 bases, J lost 7 bases, and 8 bases lay in between. This CDR3 is built from 10 residues. Germline CDR1 reads GTSNPN; CDR2 reads SVGIG (reference sequence). In DNA form, the CDR3 reads TGTGCCTCGCAAGAGAATGAGCAGTTCTTC. Translating it yields CASQENEQFF. Full variable domain (outside the CDR3, taken from reference TRBV30 and TRBJ2-1): SQTIHQWPATLVQPVGSPLSLECTVEGTSNPNLYWYRQAAGRGLQLLFYSVGIGQISSEVPQNLSASRPQDRQFILSSKKLLLSDSGFYLCASQENEQFFGPGTRLTVL.

The gene calls are TRBV29-1 and TRBJ2-1; weak D call: TRBD1 (5 bases). CDR3 length: 12 residues. Trimming removed 6 bases from V and 9 bases from J, with 15 bases in between. Germline V gene lookup returns CDR1 SQVTM and CDR2 ANQGSEA. CDR3 amino acids: CSVRTGRGEQFF. CDR3 DNA sequence: TGCAGCGTACGAACTGGAAGGGGTGAGCAGTTCTTC.

V usage is TRBV27 and J usage is TRBJ2-3, with a possible D match to TRBD2 (6 bases). The germline CDR1 and CDR2 sequences are MNHEY and SMNVEV (reference sequence). The CDR3 totals 15 residues. Trimming took off 0 bases at V and 4 bases at J, with 11 bases between the two ends. The DNA of the CDR3 is TGTGCCAGCAGTTTATCTAATGGCGGGGCAGATACGCAGTATTTT. As protein: CASSLSNGGADTQYF.

This chain connects TRBV6-5 to TRBJ2-7, with TRBD2 matching 7 bases. CDR3 size: 15 residues. V shed 5 bases, J shed 4 bases, and the junction held 11 bases outside the gene matches. CDR1 MNHEY and CDR2 SVGAGI come from the germline V gene. The CDR3 sequence: CASSLRTGGPYEQYF. The CDR3 DNA follows: TGTGCCAGCAGTCTCCGTACGGGAGGACCATACGAGCAGTACTTC.

The chain is built from TRBV5-1 and TRBJ1-5; D may be TRBD1 (6 bases). This CDR3 is 13 amino acids long. The germline V gene encodes CDR1 SGHRS and CDR2 YFSETQ. V lost 4 bases to trimming and J lost 9 bases, with 14 bases between them. In DNA, the CDR3 is TGCGCCAGCAGCCTGCGGGGGCCTTGGCCCCAGCATTTT. Translated, it gives CASSLRGPWPQHF.

The rearrangement joins TRBV5-6 to TRBJ2-5; D possibly corresponds to TRBD2 (6 bases). Germline CDR1 reads SGHDT; CDR2 reads YYEEEE. V was clipped by 1 base and J by 2 bases, with 12 bases between them. The CDR3 is 15 residues long. Written as DNA, the CDR3 is TGTGCCAGCAGCTTGTCAGGGACTCAACAAGAGACCCAGTACTTC. Its protein product is CASSLSGTQQETQYF. The full variable domain, in which reference TRBV5-6 and TRBJ2-5 provide the parts outside the CDR3, is DAGVTQSPTHLIKTRGQQVTLRCSPKSGHDTVSWYQQALGQGPQFIFQYYEEEERQRGNFPDRFSGHQFPNYSSELNVNALLLGDSALYLCASSLSGTQQETQYFGPGTRLLVL.

This rearrangement joins TRBV12-3 or TRBV12-4 to TRBJ1-2; 10 bases match TRBD1. The CDR3 extends over 15 amino acids. V shed 5 bases, J shed 4 bases, and the junction held 7 bases outside the gene matches. In nucleotides, the CDR3 is TGTGCCAGCAGTACGCCGGGACAGGGGTTCTATGGCTACACCTTC. Translating it yields CASSTPGQGFYGYTF.

The chain is built from TRBV7-9 and TRBJ1-2; the match to TRBD1 covers 7 bases. Germline V lookup: CDR1 SEHNR, CDR2 FQNEAQ (reference sequence). The V segment lost 5 bases and the J segment 8 bases; nucleotides outside the gene matches: 8. CDR3 length: 13 amino acids. The CDR3 DNA sequence: TGTGCCAGCAGCGCTACAGGGGCGGGCGGCTACACCTTC. The encoded protein is CASSATGAGGYTF.

This clonotype was seen only a few times. The gene calls are TRBV27 and TRBJ2-1; possibly TRBD1 or TRBD2 for D (5 bases each). Trimming cost V 3 bases and J 6 bases, with 9 bases left between them. Germline CDR1 reads MNHEY; CDR2 reads SMNVEV (reference sequence). The CDR3 consists of 13 residues. The CDR3 DNA reads as TGTGCCAGCAGTTTCGGGACGCTCAATGAGCAGTTCTTC. It yields the protein CASSFGTLNEQFF.

This chain uses TRBV29-1 with TRBJ2-1; D is uncertain. Germline-derived CDR1 and CDR2 are SQVTM and ANQGSEA. The CDR3 sequence is 10 residues long. With 4 bases removed from V and 8 bases from J, the gap between germline ends came to 6 bases. CDR3 sequence (DNA): TGCAGCGTTGTGCAACATGAGCAGTTCTTC. It codes for CSVVQHEQFF.

This clonotype has just a few counts. The CDR3 reads CASSGGEQFF. The CDR3 DNA reads TGTGCCAGCAGTGGGGGTGAGCAGTTCTTC. V is TRBV2 and J is TRBJ2-1; no clear D. Trimming stripped 4 bases from V and 9 bases from J, with 4 bases between. Germline V gene lookup returns CDR1 SNHLY and CDR2 FYNNEI. The CDR3 sequence is 10 residues long.